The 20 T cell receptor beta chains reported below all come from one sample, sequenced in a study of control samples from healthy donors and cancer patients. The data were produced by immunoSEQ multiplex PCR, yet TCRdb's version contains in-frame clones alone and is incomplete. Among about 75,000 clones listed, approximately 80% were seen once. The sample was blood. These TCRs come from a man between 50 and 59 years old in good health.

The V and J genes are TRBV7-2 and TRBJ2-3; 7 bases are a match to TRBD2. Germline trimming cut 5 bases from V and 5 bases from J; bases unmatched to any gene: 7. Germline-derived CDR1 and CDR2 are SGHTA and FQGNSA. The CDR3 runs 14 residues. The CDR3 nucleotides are TGTGCCAGCAGCAATGGACTAGGTGGAGATACGCAGTATTTT. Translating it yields CASSNGLGGDTQYF.

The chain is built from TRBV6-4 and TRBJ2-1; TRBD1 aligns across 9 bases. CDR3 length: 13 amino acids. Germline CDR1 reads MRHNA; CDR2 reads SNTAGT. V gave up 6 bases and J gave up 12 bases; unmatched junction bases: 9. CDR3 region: CASSPVGQGTQFF. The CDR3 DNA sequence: TGTGCCAGCAGCCCCGTGGGACAGGGAACGCAGTTCTTC.

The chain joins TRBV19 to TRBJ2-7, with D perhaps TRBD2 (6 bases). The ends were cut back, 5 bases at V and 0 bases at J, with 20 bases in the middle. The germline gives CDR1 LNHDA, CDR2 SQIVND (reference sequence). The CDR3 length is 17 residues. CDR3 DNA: TGTGCCAGTAGTTTGAGGGACTTCCCGACCAGCTCCTACGAGCAGTACTTC. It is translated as CASSLRDFPTSSYEQYF.

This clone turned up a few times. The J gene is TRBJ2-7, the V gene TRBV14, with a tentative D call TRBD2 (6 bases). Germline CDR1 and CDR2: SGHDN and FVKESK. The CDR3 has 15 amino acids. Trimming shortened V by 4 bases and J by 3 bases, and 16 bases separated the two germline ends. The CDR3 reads CASSPIGQGLYEQYF. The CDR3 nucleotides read TGTGCCAGCAGCCCCATTGGGCAGGGACTCTACGAGCAGTACTTC.

The CDR3 region has the DNA TGTGCCAGCAGCTCACCCCCCGGGACAGACATCTCTGGGGCCAACGTCCTGACTTTC. It codes for CASSSPPGTDISGANVLTF. The rearrangement uses TRBV12-1 and TRBJ2-6; TRBD1, the D gene given by the table, was not confirmed from the DNA. TRBV12-1 constitutes a pseudogene. The CDR3 totals 19 residues.

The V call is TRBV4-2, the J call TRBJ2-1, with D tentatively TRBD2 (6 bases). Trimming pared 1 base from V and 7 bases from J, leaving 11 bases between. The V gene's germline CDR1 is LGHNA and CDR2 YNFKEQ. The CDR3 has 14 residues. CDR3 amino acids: CASSQVGGGNEQFF. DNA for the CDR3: TGTGCCAGCAGCCAAGTGGGGGGTGGGAATGAGCAGTTCTTC.

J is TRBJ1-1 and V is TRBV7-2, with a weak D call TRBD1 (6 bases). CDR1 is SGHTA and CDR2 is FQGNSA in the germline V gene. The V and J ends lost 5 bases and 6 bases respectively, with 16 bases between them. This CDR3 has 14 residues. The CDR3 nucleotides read TGTGCCAGCAGCGCCGGGGGCGGGGCAGCTGAAGCTTTCTTT. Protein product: CASSAGGGAAEAFF.

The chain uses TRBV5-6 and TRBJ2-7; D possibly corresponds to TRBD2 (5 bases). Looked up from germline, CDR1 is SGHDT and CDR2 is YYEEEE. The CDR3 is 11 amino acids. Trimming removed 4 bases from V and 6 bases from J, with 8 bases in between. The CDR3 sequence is CASSLRGEQYF. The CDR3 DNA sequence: TGTGCCAGCAGCCTCCGGGGCGAGCAGTACTTC.

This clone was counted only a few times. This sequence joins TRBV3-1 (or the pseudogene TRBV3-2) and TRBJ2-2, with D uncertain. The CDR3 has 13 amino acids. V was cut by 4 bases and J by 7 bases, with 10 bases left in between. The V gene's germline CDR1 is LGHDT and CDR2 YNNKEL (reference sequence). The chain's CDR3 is CASSLGRVGELFF. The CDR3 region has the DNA TGTGCCAGCAGCCTCGGTCGGGTCGGGGAGCTGTTTTTT.

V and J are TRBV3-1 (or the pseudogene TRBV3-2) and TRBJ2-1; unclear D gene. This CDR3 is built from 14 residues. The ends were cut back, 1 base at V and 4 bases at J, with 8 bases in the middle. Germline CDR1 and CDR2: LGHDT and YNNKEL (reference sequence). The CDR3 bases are TGTGCCAGCAGCCAAGTGGGCTTATACAATGAGCAGTTCTTC. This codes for CASSQVGLYNEQFF.

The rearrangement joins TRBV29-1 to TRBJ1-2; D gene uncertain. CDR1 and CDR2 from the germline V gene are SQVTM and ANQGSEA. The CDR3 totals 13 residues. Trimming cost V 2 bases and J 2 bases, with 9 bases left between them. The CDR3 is CSVEPAANYGYTF. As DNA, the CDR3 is TGCAGCGTTGAACCCGCGGCCAACTATGGCTACACCTTC.

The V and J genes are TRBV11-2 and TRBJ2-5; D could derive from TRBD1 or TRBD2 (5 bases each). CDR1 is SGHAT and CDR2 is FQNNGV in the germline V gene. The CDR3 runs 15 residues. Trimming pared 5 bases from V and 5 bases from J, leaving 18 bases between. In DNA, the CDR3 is TGTGCCAGCAGCACACGGGACCGGGTGCGCGAGACCCAGTACTTC. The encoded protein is CASSTRDRVRETQYF.

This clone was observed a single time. The CDR3 DNA sequence: TGTGCCTGGAGTGTCTCCGCTAACTATGGCTACACCTTC. Translated, it gives CAWSVSANYGYTF. The rearrangement uses TRBV30 and TRBJ1-2, with D hard to call. Germline CDR1 GTSNPN, CDR2 SVGIG (reference sequence). V lost 0 bases, J lost 0 bases, and 5 bases lay in between. There are 13 residues in the CDR3.

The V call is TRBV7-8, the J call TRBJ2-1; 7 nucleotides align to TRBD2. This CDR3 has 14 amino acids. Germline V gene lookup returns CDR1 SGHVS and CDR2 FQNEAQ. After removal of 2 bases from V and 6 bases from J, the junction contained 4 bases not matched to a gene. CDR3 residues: CASSLRDYLNEQFF. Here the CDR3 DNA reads TGTGCCAGCAGCTTAAGGGACTACCTCAATGAGCAGTTCTTC.

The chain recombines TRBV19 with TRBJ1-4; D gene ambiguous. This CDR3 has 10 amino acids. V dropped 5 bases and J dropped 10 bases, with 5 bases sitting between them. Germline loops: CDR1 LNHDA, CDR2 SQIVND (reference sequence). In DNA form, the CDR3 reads TGTGCCAGTAGTGACGGAAAACTGTTTTTT. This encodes CASSDGKLFF.

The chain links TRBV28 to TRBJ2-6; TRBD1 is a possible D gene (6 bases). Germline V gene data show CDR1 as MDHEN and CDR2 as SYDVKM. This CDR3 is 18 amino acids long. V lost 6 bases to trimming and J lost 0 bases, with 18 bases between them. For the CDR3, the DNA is TGTGCCAGCAGGTCCCGGGACATAGGCTTCTCTGGGGCCAACGTCCTGACTTTC. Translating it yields CASRSRDIGFSGANVLTF.

The CDR3 region is CASNHNRKTYNEQFF. The CDR3 bases are TGTGCCAGCAACCATAACAGGAAAACCTACAATGAGCAGTTCTTC. The rearrangement uses TRBV7-2 and TRBJ2-1; tentative D call: TRBD1 (5 bases). The germline V gene encodes CDR1 SGHTA and CDR2 FQGNSA. V lost 7 bases and J lost 2, with 15 bases in between. This CDR3 spans 15 amino acids.

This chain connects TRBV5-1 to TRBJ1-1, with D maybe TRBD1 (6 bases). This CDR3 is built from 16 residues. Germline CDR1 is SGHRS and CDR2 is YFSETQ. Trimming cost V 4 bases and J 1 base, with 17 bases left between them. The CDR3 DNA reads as TGCGCCAGCAGCCTTGGCCCTATAGGGGGGAACACTGAAGCTTTCTTT. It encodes CASSLGPIGGNTEAFF.

In DNA form, the CDR3 reads TGTGCCAGCAGCTTGGAGGCCGGGGGCGACTATGGCTACACCTTC. Its translation is CASSLEAGGDYGYTF. V gene TRBV5-6 combines with J gene TRBJ1-2; tentative D call: TRBD1 (6 bases). CDR3 length equals 15 residues. Germline CDR1 is SGHDT and CDR2 is YYEEEE. V shed 0 bases and J shed 3 bases, with 12 bases lying between them.

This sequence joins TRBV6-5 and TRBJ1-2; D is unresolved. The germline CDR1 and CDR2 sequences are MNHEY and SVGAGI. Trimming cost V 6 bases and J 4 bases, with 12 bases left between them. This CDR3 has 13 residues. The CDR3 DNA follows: TGTGCCAGCAGACCAGACACTTTCTATGGCTACACCTTC. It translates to CASRPDTFYGYTF.